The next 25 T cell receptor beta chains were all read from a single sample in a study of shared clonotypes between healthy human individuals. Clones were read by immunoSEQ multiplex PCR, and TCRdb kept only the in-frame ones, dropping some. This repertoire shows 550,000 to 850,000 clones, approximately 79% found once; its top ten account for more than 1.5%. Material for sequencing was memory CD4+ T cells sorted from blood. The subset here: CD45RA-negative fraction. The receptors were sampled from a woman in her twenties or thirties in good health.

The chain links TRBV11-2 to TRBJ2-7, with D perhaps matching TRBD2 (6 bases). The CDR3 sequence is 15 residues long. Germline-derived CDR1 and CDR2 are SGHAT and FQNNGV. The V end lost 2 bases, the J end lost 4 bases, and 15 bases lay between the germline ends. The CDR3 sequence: CASSLNPGLHYEQYF. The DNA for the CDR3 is TGTGCCAGCAGCTTAAACCCGGGACTGCATTACGAGCAGTACTTC.

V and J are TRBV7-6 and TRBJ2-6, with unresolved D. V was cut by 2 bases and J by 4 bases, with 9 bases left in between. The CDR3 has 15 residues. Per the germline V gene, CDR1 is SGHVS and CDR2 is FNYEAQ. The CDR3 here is CASSLSRSGANVLTF. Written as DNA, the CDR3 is TGTGCCAGCAGCTTATCTCGGTCCGGGGCCAACGTCCTGACTTTC.

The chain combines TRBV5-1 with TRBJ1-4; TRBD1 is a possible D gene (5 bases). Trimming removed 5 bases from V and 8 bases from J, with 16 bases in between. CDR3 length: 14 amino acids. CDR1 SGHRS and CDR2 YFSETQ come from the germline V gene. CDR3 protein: CASRESGRGEKLFF. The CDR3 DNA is TGCGCCAGCAGGGAATCAGGACGGGGGGAAAAACTGTTTTTT.

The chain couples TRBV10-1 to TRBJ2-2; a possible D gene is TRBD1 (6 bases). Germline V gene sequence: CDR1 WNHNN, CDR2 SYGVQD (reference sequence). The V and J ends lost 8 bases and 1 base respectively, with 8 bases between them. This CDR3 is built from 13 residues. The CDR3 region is CASGGQNTGELFF. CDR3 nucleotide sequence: TGCGCCAGCGGGGGACAGAACACCGGGGAGCTGTTTTTT.

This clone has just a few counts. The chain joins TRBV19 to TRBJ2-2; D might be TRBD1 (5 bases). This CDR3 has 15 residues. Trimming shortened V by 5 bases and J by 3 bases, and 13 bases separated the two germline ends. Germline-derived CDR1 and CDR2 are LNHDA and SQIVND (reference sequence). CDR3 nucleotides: TGTGCCAGTAGTTCCCGACAGAGACACACCGGGGAGCTGTTTTTT. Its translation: CASSSRQRHTGELFF.

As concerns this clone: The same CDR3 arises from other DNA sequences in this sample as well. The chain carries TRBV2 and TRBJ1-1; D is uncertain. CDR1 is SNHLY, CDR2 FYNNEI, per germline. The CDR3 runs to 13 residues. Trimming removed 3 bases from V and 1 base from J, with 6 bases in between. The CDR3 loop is CASSDGRNTEAFF. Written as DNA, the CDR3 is TGTGCCAGCAGTGACGGGCGGAACACTGAAGCTTTCTTT.

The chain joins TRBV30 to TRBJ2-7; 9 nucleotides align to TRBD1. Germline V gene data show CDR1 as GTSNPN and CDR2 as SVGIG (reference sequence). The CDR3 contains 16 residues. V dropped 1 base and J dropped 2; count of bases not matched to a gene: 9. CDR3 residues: CAWSGRGRTGAYEQYF. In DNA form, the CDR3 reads TGTGCCTGGAGTGGAAGGGGTAGGACAGGGGCCTACGAGCAGTACTTC.

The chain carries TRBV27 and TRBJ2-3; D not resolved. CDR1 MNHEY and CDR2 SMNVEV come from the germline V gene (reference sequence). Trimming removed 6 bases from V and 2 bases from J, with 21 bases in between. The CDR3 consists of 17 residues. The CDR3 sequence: CASRPRSFPIHTDTQYF. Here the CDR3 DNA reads TGTGCCAGCAGACCGCGCAGTTTTCCGATTCACACAGATACGCAGTATTTT.

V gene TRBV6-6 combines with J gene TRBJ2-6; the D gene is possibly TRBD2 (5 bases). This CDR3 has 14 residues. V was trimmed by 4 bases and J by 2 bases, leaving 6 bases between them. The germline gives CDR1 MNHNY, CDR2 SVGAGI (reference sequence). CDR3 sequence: CASSWTAGANVLTF. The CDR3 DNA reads TGTGCCAGCAGTTGGACTGCTGGGGCCAACGTCCTGACTTTC.

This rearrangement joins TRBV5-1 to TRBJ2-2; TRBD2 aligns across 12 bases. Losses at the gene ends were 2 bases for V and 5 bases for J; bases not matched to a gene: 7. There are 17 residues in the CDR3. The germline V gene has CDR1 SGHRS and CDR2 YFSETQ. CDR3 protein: CASSLTGLAGGTGELFF. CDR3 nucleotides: TGCGCCAGCAGCTTAACGGGACTAGCGGGTGGAACCGGGGAGCTGTTTTTT. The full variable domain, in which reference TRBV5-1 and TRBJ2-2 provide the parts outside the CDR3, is KAGVTQTPRYLIKTRGQQVTLSCSPISGHRSVSWYQQTPGQGLQFLFEYFSETQRNKGNFPGRFSGRQFSNSRSEMNVSTLELGDSALYLCASSLTGLAGGTGELFFGEGSRLTVL.

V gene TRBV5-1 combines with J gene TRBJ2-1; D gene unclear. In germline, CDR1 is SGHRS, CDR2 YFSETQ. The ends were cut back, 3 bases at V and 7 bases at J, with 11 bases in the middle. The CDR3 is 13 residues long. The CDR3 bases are TGCGCCAGCAGCTCTGGCCTCGGAAATGAGCAGTTCTTC. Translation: CASSSGLGNEQFF.

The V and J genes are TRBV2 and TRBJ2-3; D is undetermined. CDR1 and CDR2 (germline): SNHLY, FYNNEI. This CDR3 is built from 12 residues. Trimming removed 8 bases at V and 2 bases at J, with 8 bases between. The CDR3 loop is CASDKSTDTQYF. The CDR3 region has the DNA TGTGCCAGCGACAAGTCCACAGATACGCAGTATTTT.

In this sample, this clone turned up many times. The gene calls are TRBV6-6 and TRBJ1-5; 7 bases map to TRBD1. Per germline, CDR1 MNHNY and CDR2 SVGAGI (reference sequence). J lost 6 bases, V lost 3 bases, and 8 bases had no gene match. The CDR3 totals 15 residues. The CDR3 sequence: CASSYGTDTGQPQHF. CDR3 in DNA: TGTGCCAGCAGTTATGGGACAGATACGGGTCAGCCCCAGCATTTT.

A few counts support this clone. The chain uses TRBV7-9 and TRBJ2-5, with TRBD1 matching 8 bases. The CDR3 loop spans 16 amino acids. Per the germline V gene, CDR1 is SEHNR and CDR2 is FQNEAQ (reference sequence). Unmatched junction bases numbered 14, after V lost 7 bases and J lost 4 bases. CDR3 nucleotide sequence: TGTGCCAGCACCAGGACAGGGTTCACGTCGCGAGAGACCCAGTACTTC. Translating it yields CASTRTGFTSRETQYF. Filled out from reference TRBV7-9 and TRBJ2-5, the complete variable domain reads DTGVSQNPRHKITKRGQNVTFRCDPISEHNRLYWYRQTLGQGPEFLTYFQNEAQLEKSRLLSDRFSAERPKGSFSTLEIQRTEQGDSAMYLCASTRTGFTSRETQYFGPGTRLLVL.

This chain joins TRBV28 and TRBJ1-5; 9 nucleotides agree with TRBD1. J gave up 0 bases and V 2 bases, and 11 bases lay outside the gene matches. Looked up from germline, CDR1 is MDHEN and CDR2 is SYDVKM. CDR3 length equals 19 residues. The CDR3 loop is CASSLRGQGWAYSNQPQHF. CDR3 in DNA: TGTGCCAGCAGTTTAAGGGGACAGGGATGGGCGTATAGCAATCAGCCCCAGCATTTT.

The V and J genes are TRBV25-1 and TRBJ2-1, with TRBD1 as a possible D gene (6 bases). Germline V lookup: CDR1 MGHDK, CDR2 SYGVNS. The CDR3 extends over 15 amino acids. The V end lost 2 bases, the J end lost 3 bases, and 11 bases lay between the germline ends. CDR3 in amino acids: CASSEQDSFYNEQFF. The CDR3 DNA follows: TGTGCCAGCAGTGAACAGGACAGTTTCTACAATGAGCAGTTCTTC.

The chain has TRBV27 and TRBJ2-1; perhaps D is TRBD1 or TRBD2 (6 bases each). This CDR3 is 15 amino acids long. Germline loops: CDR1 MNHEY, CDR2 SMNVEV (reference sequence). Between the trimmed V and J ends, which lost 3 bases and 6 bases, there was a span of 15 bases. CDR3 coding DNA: TGTGCCAGCAGTTTCGGGGGCCCCAAATTCAATGAGCAGTTCTTC. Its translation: CASSFGGPKFNEQFF.

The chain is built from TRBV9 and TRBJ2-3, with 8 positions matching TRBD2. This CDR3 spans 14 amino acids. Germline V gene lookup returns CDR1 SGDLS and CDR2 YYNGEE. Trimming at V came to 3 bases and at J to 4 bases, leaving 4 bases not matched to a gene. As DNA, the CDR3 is TGTGCCAGCAGCGAGGGACTAGTGGCAGATACGCAGTATTTT. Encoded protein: CASSEGLVADTQYF.

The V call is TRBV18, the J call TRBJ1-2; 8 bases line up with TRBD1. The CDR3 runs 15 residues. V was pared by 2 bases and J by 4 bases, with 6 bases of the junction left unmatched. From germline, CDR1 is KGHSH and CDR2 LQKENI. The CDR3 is CASSPRTGQGYGYTF. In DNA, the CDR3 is TGTGCCAGCTCACCAAGGACAGGGCAGGGCTATGGCTACACCTTC.

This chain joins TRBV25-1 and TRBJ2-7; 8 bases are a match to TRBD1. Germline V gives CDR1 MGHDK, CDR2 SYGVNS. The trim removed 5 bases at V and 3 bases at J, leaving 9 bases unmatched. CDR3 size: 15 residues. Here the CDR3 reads CASSQTGEPFYEQYF. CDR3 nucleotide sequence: TGTGCCAGCAGTCAGACAGGGGAGCCCTTCTACGAGCAGTACTTC.

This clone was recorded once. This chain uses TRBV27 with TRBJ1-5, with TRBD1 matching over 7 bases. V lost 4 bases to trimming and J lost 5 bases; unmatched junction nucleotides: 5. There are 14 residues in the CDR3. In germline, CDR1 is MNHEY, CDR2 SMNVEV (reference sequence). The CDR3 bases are TGTGCCAGCAGTTCGGGACAGAACTATCAGCCCCAGCATTTT. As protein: CASSSGQNYQPQHF.

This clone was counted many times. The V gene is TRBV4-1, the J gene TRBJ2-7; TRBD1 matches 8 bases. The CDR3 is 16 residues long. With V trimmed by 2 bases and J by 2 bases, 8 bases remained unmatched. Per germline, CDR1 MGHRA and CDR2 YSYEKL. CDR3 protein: CASSQLRQGLTYEQYF. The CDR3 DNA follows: TGCGCCAGCAGCCAACTCAGACAGGGGTTGACCTACGAGCAGTACTTC.

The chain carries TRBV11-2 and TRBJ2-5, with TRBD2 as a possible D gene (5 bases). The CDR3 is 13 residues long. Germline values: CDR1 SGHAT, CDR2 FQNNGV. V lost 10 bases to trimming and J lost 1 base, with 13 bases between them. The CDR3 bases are TGTGCCACCTCGGACTGGCTCCAAGAGACCCAGTACTTC. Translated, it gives CATSDWLQETQYF.

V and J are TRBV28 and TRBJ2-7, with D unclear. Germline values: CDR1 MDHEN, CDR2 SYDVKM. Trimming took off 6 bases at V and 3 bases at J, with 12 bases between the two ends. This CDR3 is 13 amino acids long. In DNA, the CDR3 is TGTGCCAGCAGCCCCGACGACCTCTACGAGCAGTACTTC. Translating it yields CASSPDDLYEQYF.

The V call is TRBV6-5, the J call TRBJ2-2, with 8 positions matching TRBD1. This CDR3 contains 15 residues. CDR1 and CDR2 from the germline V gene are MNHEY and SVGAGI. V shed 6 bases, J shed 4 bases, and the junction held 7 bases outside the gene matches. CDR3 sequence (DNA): TGTGCCAGCAGACAAGGACAGGGAGTCACCGGGGAGCTGTTTTTT. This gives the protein CASRQGQGVTGELFF.